These 11 T cell receptor beta chains originate from one sample sequenced in a study of T cell repertoires in cytomegalovirus infection. TCRdb re-analysed the reads in MiXCR, keeping a single row per CDR3 protein. The sample lists approximately 500,000 distinct CDR3 sequences, 10% to 12% occurring once. The sample taken for sequencing was PBMCs. The receptors derive from a human donor in good health (CMV status not recorded). Some clones in this sample may be carry-over from other donors' samples.

V usage is TRBV29-1 and J usage is TRBJ1-2; tentative D call: TRBD1 (5 bases). The germline CDR1 and CDR2 sequences are SQVTM and ANQGSEA. This CDR3 is built from 14 residues. V shed 0 bases and J shed 5 bases, with 13 bases lying between them. This CDR3 reads CSVEDEGTVYGYTF. In DNA form, the CDR3 reads TGCAGCGTTGAAGATGAGGGGACGGTATATGGCTACACCTTC.

The sample holds many counts of this clonotype. As DNA, the CDR3 is TGTGCCAGCAGAGATGGGGGCCACGGGGGGACCCAGTACTTC. Residues: CASRDGGHGGTQYF. The V and J genes are TRBV7-2 and TRBJ2-5; D might be TRBD1 or TRBD2, each matching 6 bases. V lost 6 bases to trimming and J lost 7 bases, with 18 bases between them. Germline V gene data show CDR1 as SGHTA and CDR2 as FQGNSA. This CDR3 is built from 14 residues.

This clonotype was picked up many times. This rearrangement joins TRBV6-6 to TRBJ1-2; no firm D call. Germline CDR1 and CDR2: MNHNY and SVGAGI (reference sequence). The CDR3 covers 12 residues. The V and J ends lost 4 bases and 6 bases respectively, with 9 bases between them. CDR3 bases: TGTGCCAGCAGTTCTGACCCCCATGGCTACACCTTC. This gives the protein CASSSDPHGYTF.

This clonotype was seen more than once but under ten times. This sequence joins TRBV5-5 and TRBJ2-5; D perhaps matches TRBD1 (6 bases). This CDR3 comprises 14 residues. CDR1 and CDR2 (germline): SGHKS, YYEKEE (reference sequence). V shed 0 bases and J shed 3 bases, with 9 bases lying between them. CDR3 DNA sequence: TGTGCCAGCAGCTTGGAGAACAGGGAAGAGACCCAGTACTTC. It encodes CASSLENREETQYF.

This clonotype was recorded many times. The CDR3 reads CASTSIGKNTEAFF. The CDR3 DNA follows: TGTGCCAGCACTTCTATAGGGAAGAACACTGAAGCTTTCTTT. The chain couples TRBV12-3 or TRBV12-4 to TRBJ1-1; D unclear. The V end lost 7 bases, the J end lost 1 base, and 13 bases lay between the germline ends. The CDR3 length is 14 residues.

This clonotype appeared many times. This chain joins TRBV7-8 and TRBJ2-7, with 10 bases fitting TRBD2. The ends lost 0 bases at V and 1 base at J; junction bases unmatched: 6. The CDR3 consists of 17 residues. Germline CDR1 reads SGHVS; CDR2 reads FQNEAQ. In DNA form, the CDR3 reads TGTGCCAGCAGCTTAGCGTTAAGGACTAGCGGATCCTACGAGCAGTACTTC. It is translated as CASSLALRTSGSYEQYF.

This clonotype was seen repeatedly, ten times or more. The V call is TRBV7-9, the J call TRBJ2-1, with D perhaps TRBD2 (6 bases). This CDR3 is built from 17 residues. Trimming pared 5 bases from V and 2 bases from J, leaving 19 bases between. The germline V gene encodes CDR1 SEHNR and CDR2 FQNEAQ (reference sequence). Here the CDR3 DNA reads TGTGCCAGCAGCCGGCCTCTTCTAGCGCGGACCTACAATGAGCAGTTCTTC. Translated, it gives CASSRPLLARTYNEQFF.

The chain employs TRBV3-1 and TRBJ2-7, with a possible D match to TRBD1 (5 bases). The CDR3 spans 15 residues. Germline V lookup: CDR1 LGHDT, CDR2 YNNKEL (reference sequence). V was pared by 6 bases and J by 3 bases, with 18 bases between. CDR3 region: CASSLRQIPLYEQYF. The CDR3, as DNA: TGTGCCAGCAGTCTTCGACAGATTCCCCTCTACGAGCAGTACTTC.

At least ten counts were recorded for this clonotype. The V gene is TRBV9, the J gene TRBJ1-1; 9 nucleotides match TRBD1. The CDR3 length is 16 residues. Germline values: CDR1 SGDLS, CDR2 YYNGEE. V shed 2 bases, J shed 0 bases, and the junction held 5 bases outside the gene matches. The chain's CDR3 is CASSVLGQGMNTEAFF. The CDR3 DNA reads as TGTGCCAGCAGCGTTTTGGGACAGGGAATGAACACTGAAGCTTTCTTT. Supplemented by reference TRBV9 and TRBJ1-1, the full variable domain reads DSGVTQTPKHLITATGQRVTLRCSPRSGDLSVYWYQQSLDQGLQFLIQYYNGEERAKGNILERFSAQQFPDLHSELNLSSLELGDSALYFCASSVLGQGMNTEAFFGQGTRLTVV.

This clonotype was seen at least ten times. The chain recombines TRBV29-1 with TRBJ1-1; D may be TRBD1 (6 bases). With 7 bases removed from V and 6 bases from J, the gap between germline ends came to 9 bases. CDR1 SQVTM and CDR2 ANQGSEA come from the germline V gene. The CDR3 is 10 residues long. CDR3 nucleotides: TGCAGCGCCCAGGGGCCTGAAGCTTTCTTT. Translating gives CSAQGPEAFF.

This clonotype was seen only a few times. The junction shows a germline mismatch at one end, possibly a read error. The V and J genes are TRBV7-9 and TRBJ2-3; D not resolved. Germline-derived CDR1 and CDR2 are SEHNR and FQNEAQ (reference sequence). The CDR3 contains 12 residues. The CDR3 DNA follows: TGTGCCAGCAGCTTAGAAATCCCCAGCCAGTACTTT. Its protein product is CASSLEIPSQYF.